One and the same sample provided the 9 T cell receptor beta chains below, sequenced in a study of PD-L1 blockade in urothelial cancer. TCRdb's table, derived via immunoSEQ multiplex PCR, lists solely in-frame clones and lacks some. The profile covers 100,000 to 150,000 clones, with around 84% appearing a single time and 3.2% taken by the ten largest. Time point reported: pretreatment peripheral blood. The sequencing used PBMCs, collected around atezolizumab (anti-PD-L1) treatment. These receptors originate from a man in his fifties with urothelial cancer.

CDR3 residues: CASSIGTANTEAFF. The CDR3 nucleotides are TGTGCCAGTAGTATCGGGACAGCCAACACTGAAGCTTTCTTT. The chain links TRBV19 to TRBJ1-1, with 7 bases fitting TRBD1. V shed 3 bases, J shed 2 bases, and the junction held 3 bases outside the gene matches. This CDR3 spans 14 amino acids. The germline V gene encodes CDR1 LNHDA and CDR2 SQIVND (reference sequence).

The rearrangement uses TRBV4-1 and TRBJ1-1, with 7 bases lining up with TRBD1. Germline V gene data show CDR1 as MGHRA and CDR2 as YSYEKL. CDR3 size: 16 residues. V dropped 1 base and J dropped 0; count of bases not matched to a gene: 5. The CDR3 coding sequence is TGCGCCAGCAGCCAAGTCGCAGGGGGGCTGAACACTGAAGCTTTCTTT. This sequence encodes CASSQVAGGLNTEAFF.

The chain is built from TRBV28 and TRBJ1-3; D may be TRBD1 (6 bases). The germline V gene has CDR1 MDHEN and CDR2 SYDVKM. The CDR3 runs 14 residues. V was pared by 3 bases and J by 6 bases, with 12 bases between. CDR3 nucleotides: TGTGCCAGCAGTTTTAGGGGGAATGCAAACACCATATATTTT. Amino acids: CASSFRGNANTIYF.

The genes are TRBV5-1 and TRBJ1-1; 9 bases agree with TRBD1. There are 14 residues in the CDR3. Trimming cost V 2 bases and J 3 bases; bases outside gene matches: 2. Germline assignment: CDR1 SGHRS and CDR2 YFSETQ. CDR3 loop: CASSLQGAHTEAFF. In DNA form, the CDR3 reads TGCGCCAGCAGCTTACAGGGGGCCCACACTGAAGCTTTCTTT.

The CDR3 spells CASSRGADTEAFF. The CDR3 coding sequence is TGTGCCAGCAGCCGGGGGGCAGACACTGAAGCTTTCTTT. The V gene is TRBV11-3, the J gene TRBJ1-1; possible D gene TRBD1, 6 bases. The CDR3 has 13 amino acids. V was shortened by 5 bases and J by 3 bases, with 10 bases between the two germline ends. Germline CDR1 reads SGHNT; CDR2 reads YENEEA.

This clone has just a few counts. CDR3 DNA sequence: TGTGCCAGCAGCCCAGGACAGGGGGTATGGTATGGCTACACCTTC. This codes for CASSPGQGVWYGYTF. The chain links TRBV7-8 to TRBJ1-2, with 10 bases identical to TRBD1. The CDR3 sequence is 15 residues long. Germline CDR1 reads SGHVS; CDR2 reads FQNEAQ. V trimming: 5 bases; J trimming: 5 bases; junction bases outside the gene matches: 8.

CDR3 sequence: CASSSRLAAIFNEQFF. For the CDR3, the DNA is TGTGCCAGCAGCTCCCGACTAGCGGCAATTTTCAATGAGCAGTTCTTC. The rearrangement joins TRBV7-6 to TRBJ2-1; TRBD2 matches 9 bases. The CDR3 sequence is 16 residues long. CDR1 and CDR2 from the germline V gene are SGHVS and FNYEAQ. V shed 4 bases, J shed 6 bases, and the junction held 10 bases outside the gene matches.

The rearrangement joins TRBV7-9 to TRBJ2-1; the match to TRBD1 covers 8 bases. This CDR3 contains 15 residues. Losses at the gene ends were 1 base for V and 7 bases for J; bases not matched to a gene: 6. The germline gives CDR1 SEHNR, CDR2 FQNEAQ (reference sequence). This chain's CDR3 is CASSLDQGAGNEQFF. DNA of the CDR3: TGTGCCAGCAGCTTAGATCAGGGGGCGGGTAATGAGCAGTTCTTC.

This clone appeared once. The chain is built from TRBV5-4 and TRBJ2-3; TRBD2 matches 14 bases. The CDR3 length is 15 residues. V trimming: 10 bases; J trimming: 3 bases; junction bases outside the gene matches: 7. The germline V gene has CDR1 SGHNT and CDR2 YYREEE (reference sequence). The CDR3 spells CAVGTSGRGTDTQYF. As DNA, the CDR3 is TGTGCCGTCGGGACTAGCGGGAGAGGGACAGATACGCAGTATTTT. Looking up the rest from reference TRBV5-4 and TRBJ2-3 gives the full variable domain: ETGVTQSPTHLIKTRGQQVTLRCSSQSGHNTVSWYQQALGQGPQFIFQYYREEENGRGNFPPRFSGLQFPNYSSELNVNALELDDSALYLCAVGTSGRGTDTQYFGPGTRLTVL.